The rows below give T cell receptor beta chains drawn from one sample of a study of T-cell reconstitution after alpha-beta-depleted transplantation in children. TCRdb passed the PCR reads through MiXCR, listing each CDR3 protein once. The sample yields some 500,000 distinct CDR3 sequences, 15% to 20% seen once. The sequencing used PBMCs from the stem cell graft donor, collected from the stem cell graft. Receptors originate from a human donor who donated a stem cell graft to a child with acute lymphoblastic leukemia. The CDR3 runs from the conserved cysteine through the conserved F or W. The D gene is left open where the match is weak. Rows may omit the clone size; those that give it use once, few, many or a size class.

CDR3nt: TGTGCCAGCAGCCTCGGGACTAGCGGGATGGCGTCCTACAATGAGCAGTTCTTC
CDR3aa: CASSLGTSGMASYNEQFF
d_gene: TRBD2
j_gene: TRBJ2-1
v_gene: TRBV3-1
abundance: -

CDR3nt: TGTGCCAGCAGCCGCTTCCCAGGGGAAGAGACCCAGTACTTC
CDR3aa: CASSRFPGEETQYF
d_gene: -
j_gene: TRBJ2-5
v_gene: TRBV7-9
abundance: few

CDR3nt: TGTGCCAGCGGGACCGCGGAGCTGGTATACAATGAGCAGTTCTTC
CDR3aa: CASGTAELVYNEQFF
d_gene: -
j_gene: TRBJ2-1
v_gene: TRBV12-3/TRBV12-4
abundance: -

CDR3nt: TGCGCCAGCAGCCCAGCAGGGGGTGCCACTGAAGCTTTCTTT
CDR3aa: CASSPAGGATEAFF
d_gene: TRBD1
j_gene: TRBJ1-1
v_gene: TRBV5-1
abundance: -

CDR3nt: TGTGCCAGCAGTCCCGGGACAGGGGACTCCTACGAGCAGTACTTC
CDR3aa: CASSPGTGDSYEQYF
d_gene: TRBD1
j_gene: TRBJ2-7
v_gene: TRBV12-3/TRBV12-4
abundance: -

CDR3nt: TGTGCCAGCAGCCCGAACAGGGACGACGGCTATGGCTACACCTTC
CDR3aa: CASSPNRDDGYGYTF
d_gene: -
j_gene: TRBJ1-2
v_gene: TRBV11-1
abundance: -

CDR3nt: TGTGCCAGCAGTTTATGGCGGGCCGGGGAGCTGTTTTTT
CDR3aa: CASSLWRAGELFF
d_gene: -
j_gene: TRBJ2-2
v_gene: TRBV27
abundance: few

CDR3nt: TGCGCCAGCAGCTTGGAGGGACTAGCGGGAGTGGGTGAGCAGTTCTTC
CDR3aa: CASSLEGLAGVGEQFF
d_gene: TRBD2
j_gene: TRBJ2-1
v_gene: TRBV5-1
abundance: -

CDR3nt: TGTGCCAGCAGCTTAGCGGGGCTAGCGGGACAAGAGACCCAGTACTTC
CDR3aa: CASSLAGLAGQETQYF
d_gene: TRBD2
j_gene: TRBJ2-5
v_gene: TRBV7-8
abundance: few

CDR3nt: TGTGCCAGCAGCTTAGTCCTAGCGGGTAGCACAGATACGCAGTATTTT
CDR3aa: CASSLVLAGSTDTQYF
d_gene: TRBD2
j_gene: TRBJ2-3
v_gene: TRBV7-2
abundance: -

CDR3nt: TGCAGTGCTAGACCCCTCCGGACTAGCGGGAGGCCCGGTGGGGCGGGTGAGCAGTTCTTC
CDR3aa: CSARPLRTSGRPGGAGEQFF
d_gene: TRBD2
j_gene: TRBJ2-1
v_gene: TRBV20-1
abundance: -

CDR3nt: TGCGCCAGCAGCTCCGTACTAGATTCTTACGAGCAGTACTTC
CDR3aa: CASSSVLDSYEQYF
d_gene: -
j_gene: TRBJ2-7
v_gene: TRBV5-1
abundance: few

CDR3nt: TGTGCCAGCAGCGAACATGCTAACTATGGCTACACCTTC
CDR3aa: CASSEHANYGYTF
d_gene: -
j_gene: TRBJ1-2
v_gene: TRBV14
abundance: few

CDR3nt: TGCAGCGGGGGTAAGACAGGTCACGGAGAGCAGTACTTC
CDR3aa: CSGGKTGHGEQYF
d_gene: -
j_gene: TRBJ2-7
v_gene: TRBV29-1
abundance: -

CDR3nt: TGTGCCAGCAGTTACTTACAACAGGGTCGCACCGGGGAGCTGTTTTTT
CDR3aa: CASSYLQQGRTGELFF
d_gene: -
j_gene: TRBJ2-2
v_gene: TRBV6-5
abundance: -

CDR3nt: TGTGCCAACGATCGGACGGATGAAACCCACTCCTACGAGCAGTACTTC
CDR3aa: CANDRTDETHSYEQYF
d_gene: -
j_gene: TRBJ2-7
v_gene: TRBV19
abundance: -

CDR3nt: TGCAGTGCTAGAGAGTTAGGCAGGGAAGACCAGCCCCAGCATTTT
CDR3aa: CSARELGREDQPQHF
d_gene: -
j_gene: TRBJ1-5
v_gene: TRBV20-1
abundance: -

CDR3nt: TGCGCCAGCAGCGGCGGGACAGAACTAACAGATACGCAGTATTTT
CDR3aa: CASSGGTELTDTQYF
d_gene: -
j_gene: TRBJ2-3
v_gene: TRBV5-1
abundance: -

CDR3nt: TGCGCCAGCAGCTCAACACTAGCGGGAGAACAGGAGACCCAGTACTTC
CDR3aa: CASSSTLAGEQETQYF
d_gene: TRBD2
j_gene: TRBJ2-5
v_gene: TRBV5-1
abundance: few

CDR3nt: TGCGCCAGCAGCTTGGAGGGGGTCGGTGGTCAGCCCCAGCATTTT
CDR3aa: CASSLEGVGGQPQHF
d_gene: -
j_gene: TRBJ1-5
v_gene: TRBV5-1
abundance: few

CDR3nt: TGTGCCACCAACAGAGGGGTCAACACCGGGGAGCTGTTTTTT
CDR3aa: CATNRGVNTGELFF
d_gene: -
j_gene: TRBJ2-2
v_gene: TRBV24-1
abundance: many

CDR3nt: TGTGCCAGCAGCTTTGGACAGACCTACGAGCAGTACTTC
CDR3aa: CASSFGQTYEQYF
d_gene: -
j_gene: TRBJ2-7
v_gene: TRBV9
abundance: many

CDR3nt: TGTGCCAGCAATACCCCTCTAACGAGCGGGAGGGAGGAGACCCAGTACTTC
CDR3aa: CASNTPLTSGREETQYF
d_gene: TRBD2
j_gene: TRBJ2-5
v_gene: TRBV7-6
abundance: -

CDR3nt: TGCGCCAGCAGCCAAGACGGGGACACCTCATACGAGCAGTACTTC
CDR3aa: CASSQDGDTSYEQYF
d_gene: -
j_gene: TRBJ2-7
v_gene: TRBV4-1
abundance: few

CDR3nt: TGTGCCAGCAACCGTGACTCTGGAGGCACCATATATTTT
CDR3aa: CASNRDSGGTIYF
d_gene: -
j_gene: TRBJ1-3
v_gene: TRBV12-3/TRBV12-4
abundance: -

CDR3nt: TGTGCCACCAGTGGGGGGTTGAATCAGCCCCAGCATTTT
CDR3aa: CATSGGLNQPQHF
d_gene: -
j_gene: TRBJ1-5
v_gene: TRBV24-1
abundance: -

CDR3nt: TGCAGTGCTAGTTATTCGAGGACTAGCCTATACAATGAGCAGTTCTTC
CDR3aa: CSASYSRTSLYNEQFF
d_gene: TRBD2
j_gene: TRBJ2-1
v_gene: TRBV20-1
abundance: -

CDR3nt: TGTGCCAGCAGTTTTAAGTCCTATAATTCACCCCTCCACTTT
CDR3aa: CASSFKSYNSPLHF
d_gene: -
j_gene: TRBJ1-6
v_gene: TRBV12-3/TRBV12-4
abundance: -

CDR3nt: TGCAGCTTCCGAACGGGACAGTTTACTTTATACGCGCAGTATTTT
CDR3aa: CSFRTGQFTLYAQYF
d_gene: TRBD1
j_gene: TRBJ2-3
v_gene: TRBV29-1
abundance: few

CDR3nt: TGCGCCAGCAGCTTGGGGACTAGCGGGACGTTATGGTACGAGCAGTACTTC
CDR3aa: CASSLGTSGTLWYEQYF
d_gene: TRBD2
j_gene: TRBJ2-7
v_gene: TRBV5-1
abundance: -

CDR3nt: TGTGCCAGCAGCTGGACAGGGGTCAATTCACCCCTCCACTTT
CDR3aa: CASSWTGVNSPLHF
d_gene: TRBD1
j_gene: TRBJ1-6
v_gene: TRBV12-3/TRBV12-4
abundance: -

CDR3nt: TGTGCCATCAGTTACGGGACAGGGGGCTACGAGCAGTACTTC
CDR3aa: CAISYGTGGYEQYF
d_gene: TRBD1
j_gene: TRBJ2-7
v_gene: TRBV10-3
abundance: -

CDR3nt: TGTGCCAGCAGTTTACTAGCATCCCGCCAAGAGACCCAGTACTTC
CDR3aa: CASSLLASRQETQYF
d_gene: -
j_gene: TRBJ2-5
v_gene: TRBV27
abundance: few

CDR3nt: TGCGCCAGCAGTGGAGAGACAGGCCAGGATTTCTACGAGCAGTACTTC
CDR3aa: CASSGETGQDFYEQYF
d_gene: -
j_gene: TRBJ2-7
v_gene: TRBV10-2
abundance: -

CDR3nt: TGTGCCAGCAGATCGTCGACTAGCGGCACAGATACGCAGTATTTT
CDR3aa: CASRSSTSGTDTQYF
d_gene: TRBD2
j_gene: TRBJ2-3
v_gene: TRBV6-4
abundance: few

CDR3nt: TGTGCCAGCAGCTTAGCGCCTAGCGGGAGCCCGGCTTACAATGAGCAGTTCTTC
CDR3aa: CASSLAPSGSPAYNEQFF
d_gene: TRBD2
j_gene: TRBJ2-1
v_gene: TRBV7-8
abundance: -

CDR3nt: TGTGCCAGCAGTCTTAAGGACAGCTCTGGAAACACCATATATTTT
CDR3aa: CASSLKDSSGNTIYF
d_gene: -
j_gene: TRBJ1-3
v_gene: TRBV12-3/TRBV12-4
abundance: few

CDR3nt: TGTGCCAGCAGCTTCGGACCCAACAATGAGCAGTTCTTC
CDR3aa: CASSFGPNNEQFF
d_gene: -
j_gene: TRBJ2-1
v_gene: TRBV7-9
abundance: -

CDR3nt: TGTGCCAGCAGTACCGCTGGGACAGGTAAAGAGACCCAGTACTTC
CDR3aa: CASSTAGTGKETQYF
d_gene: TRBD1
j_gene: TRBJ2-5
v_gene: TRBV12-3/TRBV12-4
abundance: -

CDR3nt: TGCGCCAGCAGCTTGTTCGGCAGGGGAGGAGATACGCAGTATTTT
CDR3aa: CASSLFGRGGDTQYF
d_gene: -
j_gene: TRBJ2-3
v_gene: TRBV5-1
abundance: few

CDR3nt: TGTGCCAGCAGCCCCATGGGGACAGGGGGGTACGAGCAGTACTTC
CDR3aa: CASSPMGTGGYEQYF
d_gene: TRBD1
j_gene: TRBJ2-7
v_gene: TRBV7-9
abundance: -

CDR3nt: TGTGCCAGCAGCTTGGTGTCGGCACAAAGCTCCTACGAGCAGTACTTC
CDR3aa: CASSLVSAQSSYEQYF
d_gene: -
j_gene: TRBJ2-7
v_gene: TRBV5-6
abundance: -

CDR3nt: TGCGCCAGCAGCTCAACTAGCGGGAGCTCCTACAATGAGCAGTTCTTC
CDR3aa: CASSSTSGSSYNEQFF
d_gene: TRBD2
j_gene: TRBJ2-1
v_gene: TRBV5-1
abundance: many

CDR3nt: TGTGCCAGCAGCTCGGCTCGGGGGGCTAGCAATCAGCCCCAGCATTTT
CDR3aa: CASSSARGASNQPQHF
d_gene: -
j_gene: TRBJ1-5
v_gene: TRBV6-1
abundance: few

CDR3nt: TGTGCCAGCAGTGAAGGCAGGGCGTACGAGCAGTACTTC
CDR3aa: CASSEGRAYEQYF
d_gene: -
j_gene: TRBJ2-7
v_gene: TRBV2
abundance: many

CDR3nt: TGTGCCAGCAGTTACGGGGCAGGGTTTGAAGCTTTCTTT
CDR3aa: CASSYGAGFEAFF
d_gene: -
j_gene: TRBJ1-1
v_gene: TRBV6-5
abundance: few

CDR3nt: TGTGCCAGCAGTGATTTTATGGAGGACACTGAAGCTTTCTTT
CDR3aa: CASSDFMEDTEAFF
d_gene: -
j_gene: TRBJ1-1
v_gene: TRBV6-1
abundance: -

CDR3nt: TGTGCCAGCGGCGGGAAAAAGAATGAGCAGTTCTTC
CDR3aa: CASGGKKNEQFF
d_gene: -
j_gene: TRBJ2-1
v_gene: TRBV6-6
abundance: -

CDR3nt: TGCAGCGTGGCGACTGGTAGCAATCAGCCCCAGCATTTT
CDR3aa: CSVATGSNQPQHF
d_gene: -
j_gene: TRBJ1-5
v_gene: TRBV29-1
abundance: -

CDR3nt: TGTGCCAGCACCCTCCTAGCGGGAGTTGATAGCGATGAGCAGTTCTTC
CDR3aa: CASTLLAGVDSDEQFF
d_gene: TRBD2
j_gene: TRBJ2-1
v_gene: TRBV12-3/TRBV12-4
abundance: -

CDR3nt: TGCGCCAGCAGCCAGGGTGACTCTGGGGCCAACGTCCTGACTTTC
CDR3aa: CASSQGDSGANVLTF
d_gene: -
j_gene: TRBJ2-6
v_gene: TRBV4-1
abundance: few

CDR3nt: TGCAGTGCGGACAGGGCGGAAAAACTGTTTTTT
CDR3aa: CSADRAEKLFF
d_gene: TRBD1
j_gene: TRBJ1-4
v_gene: TRBV20-1
abundance: -

CDR3nt: TGTGCCAGCAGTCTAGGTCGGAAGCGAGTTGGGGATGAGCAGTTCTTC
CDR3aa: CASSLGRKRVGDEQFF
d_gene: -
j_gene: TRBJ2-1
v_gene: TRBV12-3/TRBV12-4
abundance: -

CDR3nt: TGTGCCAGCAGCTTAGACTGGCCAACCGGAAGCTCCTACAATGAGCAGTTCTTC
CDR3aa: CASSLDWPTGSSYNEQFF
d_gene: -
j_gene: TRBJ2-1
v_gene: TRBV11-1
abundance: -

CDR3nt: TGCGCCAGCAGCTTCCCAGGGACCGACACTGAAGCTTTCTTT
CDR3aa: CASSFPGTDTEAFF
d_gene: -
j_gene: TRBJ1-1
v_gene: TRBV5-1
abundance: -

CDR3nt: TGTGCCACCAGCACTTTACACGCGAACACCGGGGAGCTGTTTTTT
CDR3aa: CATSTLHANTGELFF
d_gene: -
j_gene: TRBJ2-2
v_gene: TRBV15
abundance: once

CDR3nt: TGTGCCAGCTCACCACCGACAGGGATGTTGAACATTCAGTACTTC
CDR3aa: CASSPPTGMLNIQYF
d_gene: TRBD1
j_gene: TRBJ2-4
v_gene: TRBV18
abundance: -

CDR3nt: TGTGCCAGCAGCTCTCGACAGGCCTCGGATACGCAGTATTTT
CDR3aa: CASSSRQASDTQYF
d_gene: -
j_gene: TRBJ2-3
v_gene: TRBV11-2
abundance: many